The rows below give T cell receptor beta chains drawn from one sample of a study of cytomegalovirus exposure and HLA in healthy donors. Assay used: immunoSEQ multiplex PCR; TCRdb lists only in-frame clones, some missing. The profile covers 150,000 or so clones, with around two thirds appearing a single time and roughly 1.7% taken by the ten largest. Sequenced material: PBMCs. Source of these receptors: a woman aged 18-29 years in good health and CMV-seronegative. Both conserved end residues are part of each CDR3. The D gene is left open where the match is weak. Size tells how often a clone was seen (once, few, many) or the class of an expanded clone, and some rows leave it out.

j_call v_call d_call clone_size cdr3_nt cdr3_aa
TRBJ1-2 TRBV19 TRBD1 - TGTGCCAGTAGTGCGGACAGGGCGAACTATGGCTACACCTTC CASSADRANYGYTF
TRBJ1-1 TRBV5-6 - - TGTGCCAGCAGCCTCCACAGGATTGAAGCTTTCTTT CASSLHRIEAFF
TRBJ2-5 TRBV7-3 - - TGTGCCAGCAGCCCCCCAGGGCATCAAGAGACCCAGTACTTC CASSPPGHQETQYF
TRBJ2-2 TRBV6-5 - - TGTGCCAGCAGCGGCACCGGGGAGCTGTTTTTT CASSGTGELFF
TRBJ1-2 TRBV2 TRBD1 few TGTGCCAGCAGTGTATGGGACAGGGGGGCCACCTTC CASSVWDRGATF
TRBJ1-2 TRBV9 - - TGTGCCAGCAGCGCCGGTCTACAGGGCCGATATGGCTACACCTTC CASSAGLQGRYGYTF
TRBJ1-1 TRBV28 TRBD1 - TGTGCCAGCACCCCCCAGGGGGGCCCGCAGGAAGCTTTCTTT CASTPQGGPQEAFF
TRBJ1-5 TRBV28 - - TGTGCCAGCAAAGCAGGGATAGGCAATCAGCCCCAGCATTTT CASKAGIGNQPQHF
TRBJ2-7 TRBV5-1 - - TGCGCCAGCAGCTTGGGTGGACACTTACACGAGCAGTACTTC CASSLGGHLHEQYF
TRBJ1-3 TRBV30 - - TGTGCCTGGAGTGTACGGGGGGATGGAAACACCATATATTTT CAWSVRGDGNTIYF
TRBJ2-2 TRBV5-4 - - TGTGCCAGCAGCTTACCCCCTGGGGCCCAGAACACCGGGGAGCTGTTTTTT CASSLPPGAQNTGELFF